A selection of T cell receptor beta chains follows, all from one sample in a study of cytomegalovirus exposure and HLA in healthy donors. Assay used: immunoSEQ multiplex PCR; TCRdb lists only in-frame clones, some missing. The sample lists roughly 150,000 clones, under 70% occurring once. Sequencing was performed on PBMCs. These receptors originate from a man aged 25 to 40 in good health and CMV-seropositive. CDR3s include the opening cysteine and the closing phenylalanine or tryptophan. The D gene is left open where the match is weak. Size is stated for part of the rows, as once, few or many counts, or as a class when the clone is expanded.

j_gene | abundance | d_gene | len | v_gene | CDR3nt | CDR3aa
TRBJ1-5 | NA | NA | 18 | TRBV5-1 | TGCGCCAGCAGCTTGGGCCCCCTGGGAAGCGGCGGCAATCAGCCCCAGCATTTT | CASSLGPLGSGGNQPQHF
TRBJ2-6 | NA | NA | 14 | TRBV28 | TGTGCCAGCGGAGGCGCCTCTGGGGCCAACGTCCTGACTTTC | CASGGASGANVLTF
TRBJ2-7 | NA | TRBD1 | 15 | TRBV28 | TGTGCCAGCAGCGGACCCGGGACAGGGACGTACGAGCAGTACTTC | CASSGPGTGTYEQYF
TRBJ1-5 | NA | NA | 15 | TRBV9 | TGTGCCAGCAGCGTGGGAGGGGCCGAAAATCAGCCCCAGCATTTT | CASSVGGAENQPQHF
TRBJ2-3 | NA | NA | 15 | TRBV11-3 | TGTGCCAGCAGGACACGTGCCTTAGGTTCCGATACGCAGTATTTT | CASRTRALGSDTQYF
TRBJ2-7 | NA | TRBD1 | 16 | TRBV14 | TGTGCCAGCAGCCGAACCCGGGACAGGGGTTTATACGAGCAGTACTTC | CASSRTRDRGLYEQYF
TRBJ2-3 | NA | TRBD2 | 17 | TRBV29-1 | TGCAGCGTTGAGTGGCTAGCGGGCTCCTACCCCCCAGATACGCAGTATTTT | CSVEWLAGSYPPDTQYF
TRBJ1-2 | NA | NA | 12 | TRBV5-5 | TGTGCCAGCAGCTTCTCAGGGGAAGGCTACACCTTC | CASSFSGEGYTF
TRBJ2-1 | NA | TRBD2 | 22 | TRBV7-6 | TGTGCCAGCAGCTTAGCGAAACACAGGGTGGGGCATGGACTAGCGGGATTAAATGAGCAGTTCTTC | CASSLAKHRVGHGLAGLNEQFF
TRBJ2-5 | once | NA | 12 | TRBV6-6 | TGTGCCAGCGCAGGGGTACAAGAGACCCAGTACTTC | CASAGVQETQYF
TRBJ1-2 | NA | TRBD1 | 14 | TRBV25-1 | TGTGCCAGCAGCCCCAGGGGGCAGAGCTATGGCTACACCTTC | CASSPRGQSYGYTF
TRBJ1-1 | NA | NA | 14 | TRBV6-6 | TGTGCCAGCAGTTCGCAGGGCATGAACACTGAAGCTTTCTTT | CASSSQGMNTEAFF
TRBJ1-3 | NA | NA | 15 | TRBV11-2 | TGTGCCAGCAGCTCAGGACAGTTTACGGGAAACACCATATATTTT | CASSSGQFTGNTIYF
TRBJ1-3 | NA | NA | 13 | TRBV6-1 | TGTGCCAGCAAAGAAACATCTGGAAACACCATATATTTT | CASKETSGNTIYF
TRBJ2-7 | few | NA | 12 | TRBV19 | TGTGCCAGTGCAAGCGCCGCCTACGAGCAGTACTTC | CASASAAYEQYF
TRBJ1-3 | NA | NA | 16 | TRBV7-8 | TGTGCCAGCAGGCTACAGGCGGCGGCTTCAGGAAACACCATATATTTT | CASRLQAAASGNTIYF
TRBJ1-1 | NA | TRBD1 | 12 | TRBV10-2 | TGCGCCAGCAGTGAGTGGGGGACAGTCGCTTTCTTT | CASSEWGTVAFF
TRBJ2-7 | NA | TRBD1 | 13 | TRBV6-1 | TGTGCCAGCAGATTACAGGGGGCAGGGGAGCAGTACTTC | CASRLQGAGEQYF